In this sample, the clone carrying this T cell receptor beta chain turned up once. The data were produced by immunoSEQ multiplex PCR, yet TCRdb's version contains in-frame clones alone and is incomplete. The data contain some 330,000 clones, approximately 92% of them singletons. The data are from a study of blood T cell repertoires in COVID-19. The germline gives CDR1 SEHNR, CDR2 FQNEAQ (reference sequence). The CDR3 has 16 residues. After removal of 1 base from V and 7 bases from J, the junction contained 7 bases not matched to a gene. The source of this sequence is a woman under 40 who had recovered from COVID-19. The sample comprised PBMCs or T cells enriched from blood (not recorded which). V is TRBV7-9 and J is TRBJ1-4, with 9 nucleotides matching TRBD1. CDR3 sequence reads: CASSLDLQGALEKLFF. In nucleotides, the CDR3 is TGTGCCAGCAGCTTAGACCTACAGGGGGCGCTTGAAAAACTGTTTTTT.